The 30 T cell receptor beta chains below come from one sample, sequenced in a study of shared clonotypes between healthy human individuals (TCRdb year 2020). Libraries were made using the immunoSEQ multiplex PCR assay. As stored in TCRdb, this immuneACCESS dataset retains in-frame rearrangements with V and J assigned. A fraction of the clones does not appear; measured against another copy, unresolved V genes explain less than half of the discrepancy, and the remainder lacks a known reason. This sample comprises over a million clones, around three quarters of them detected only once. The ten most abundant clones make up 0.6% to 0.75% of the sample. Sequencing was done on a sample of memory CD4+ T cells from PBMCs. In the paper's terms, the cell subset or site label means: CD45RA-negative fraction. The receptors were gathered from a man younger than 35 in good health. Some clones in this sample may be carry-over from other donors' samples.

Comments on this clone: A much bigger clone sits one base away, suggesting this may be a read error. The chain joins TRBV28 to TRBJ1-1; D is unclear. Germline V gene sequence: CDR1 MDHEN, CDR2 SYDVKM. The CDR3 covers 14 residues. The CDR3 region is CARSLWEGSTEAFF. The CDR3 bases are TGTGCCCGCAGTTTATGGGAGGGAAGTACTGAAGCTTTCTTT. Drawing the rest from reference TRBV28 and TRBJ1-1, the complete variable domain is DVKVTQSSRYLVKRTGEKVFLECVQDMDHENMFWYRQDPGLGLRLIYFSYDVKMKEKGDIPEGYSVSREKKERFSLILESASTNQTSMYLCARSLWEGSTEAFFGQGTRLTVV.

This sequence joins TRBV9 and TRBJ2-7; D may be TRBD2 (9 bases). This CDR3 spans 15 amino acids. Germline V gene sequence: CDR1 SGDLS, CDR2 YYNGEE. V shed 4 bases and J shed 6 bases, with 20 bases lying between them. The chain's CDR3 is CASSPRASGTGEQYF. In nucleotides, the CDR3 is TGTGCCAGCAGCCCCCGGGCTAGCGGGACAGGCGAGCAGTACTTC. Supplemented by reference TRBV9 and TRBJ2-7, the full variable domain reads DSGVTQTPKHLITATGQRVTLRCSPRSGDLSVYWYQQSLDQGLQFLIQYYNGEERAKGNILERFSAQQFPDLHSELNLSSLELGDSALYFCASSPRASGTGEQYFGPGTRLTVT.

The J gene is TRBJ1-5, the V gene TRBV18; D remains ambiguous. Germline assignment: CDR1 KGHSH and CDR2 LQKENI. CDR3 length equals 13 residues. Trimming took 5 bases from V and 0 from J, leaving 5 bases between them. CDR3 protein: CASSTFSNQPQHF. CDR3 coding DNA: TGTGCCAGCTCAACATTTAGCAATCAGCCCCAGCATTTT. Based on the CDR3 plus reference TRBV18 and TRBJ1-5, the full variable domain is NAGVMQNPRHLVRRRGQEARLRCSPMKGHSHVYWYRQLPEEGLKFMVYLQKENIIDESGMPKERFSAEFPKEGPSILRIQQVVRGDSAAYFCASSTFSNQPQHFGDGTRLSIL.

This clone was counted ten times or more. The J gene is TRBJ1-1, the V gene TRBV9; tentatively, D is TRBD1 (5 bases). Trimming removed 0 bases from V and 7 bases from J, with 10 bases in between. Germline values: CDR1 SGDLS, CDR2 YYNGEE. The CDR3 sequence is 13 residues long. The CDR3 DNA is TGTGCCAGCAGCGTAGTCGGTAGGGGTGAAGCTTTCTTT. Translated: CASSVVGRGEAFF.

This chain joins TRBV10-3 and TRBJ2-1; 13 bases map to TRBD2. The V gene's germline CDR1 is ENHRY and CDR2 SYGVKD. The CDR3 sequence is 16 residues long. V lost 6 bases and J lost 4; bases outside the gene matches: 6. The CDR3 DNA sequence: TGTGCCATCAGCCAGGGGACTAGCGGGAAGTACAATGAGCAGTTCTTC. This sequence encodes CAISQGTSGKYNEQFF.

The DNA for the CDR3 is TGTGCCAGTAGTATGGGGGGGCGCTCTGGGGCCAACGTCCTGACTTTC. It yields the protein CASSMGGRSGANVLTF. The J gene is TRBJ2-6, the V gene TRBV19; maybe TRBD2 (7 bases). The CDR3 runs 16 residues. Germline V gene data show CDR1 as LNHDA and CDR2 as SQIVND (reference sequence). The V and J ends lost 3 bases and 0 bases respectively, with 9 bases between them.

The chain recombines TRBV10-2 with TRBJ1-5, with D unresolved. The germline V gene encodes CDR1 WSHSY and CDR2 SAAADI. The CDR3 contains 14 residues. The V and J ends lost 1 base and 12 bases respectively, with 16 bases between them. In DNA, the CDR3 is TGCGCCAGCAGTGAGTTGCAGGTCCCGAAGGGCCAGCATTTT. Translation gives CASSELQVPKGQHF.

The rearrangement joins TRBV6-1 to TRBJ1-4, with unresolved D. CDR3 size: 13 residues. Trimming removed 7 bases at V and 0 bases at J, with 6 bases between. Germline-derived CDR1 and CDR2 are MNHNS and SASEGT. This chain's CDR3 is CASTRATNEKLFF. The CDR3 coding sequence is TGTGCCAGCACTAGGGCAACTAATGAAAAACTGTTTTTT.

J is TRBJ2-7 and V is TRBV5-1; 10 bases line up with TRBD1. CDR1 and CDR2 (germline): SGHRS, YFSETQ. This CDR3 spans 13 amino acids. Trimming cost V 4 bases and J 6 bases; bases outside gene matches: 4. CDR3 DNA: TGCGCCAGCAGCACCGACAGGGGGCGCGAGCAGTACTTC. As protein: CASSTDRGREQYF.

Details on this clone: A far larger clone is a single base away, which makes a read error likely. The rearrangement joins TRBV30 to TRBJ1-2, with 8 positions matching TRBD1. Germline assignment: CDR1 GTSNPN and CDR2 SVGIG (reference sequence). CDR3 length: 13 amino acids. Germline trimming cut 4 bases from V and 6 bases from J; bases unmatched to any gene: 7. CDR3 DNA sequence: TGTGCCTGGATAAGGGACAGGCCCCATGGCTACACCTTC. Translation gives CAWIRDRPHGYTF. The full variable domain, its missing parts supplied by reference TRBV30 and TRBJ1-2, is SQTIHQWPATLVQPVGSPLSLECTVEGTSNPNLYWYRQAAGRGLQLLFYSVGIGQISSEVPQNLSASRPQDRQFILSSKKLLLSDSGFYLCAWIRDRPHGYTFGSGTRLTVV.

CDR3: CASSQGTSGSGETQYF. In DNA form, the CDR3 reads TGTGCCAGCTCCCAAGGGACTAGCGGGAGTGGAGAGACCCAGTACTTC. This chain uses TRBV18 with TRBJ2-5, with 14 bases aligning to TRBD2. The germline V gene has CDR1 KGHSH and CDR2 LQKENI. After removal of 6 bases from V and 4 bases from J, the junction contained 7 bases not matched to a gene. This CDR3 has 16 amino acids.

On this clone: Different DNA sequences within this sample yield the same CDR3. The rearrangement uses TRBV11-3 and TRBJ2-3; tentative D call: TRBD2 (6 bases). Looked up from germline, CDR1 is SGHNT and CDR2 is YENEEA. The CDR3 length is 12 residues. Trimming took off 8 bases at V and 6 bases at J, with 12 bases between the two ends. The DNA of the CDR3 is TGTGCCAGCTCTAGGGGAGGTGATACGCAGTATTTT. Amino acids: CASSRGGDTQYF.

This CDR3 reads CASSHRWAPGEQYF. CDR3 coding DNA: TGTGCCAGCAGCCACCGATGGGCGCCAGGCGAGCAGTACTTC. V usage is TRBV28 and J usage is TRBJ2-7; unclear D gene. The V gene lost 6 bases and the J gene lost 6 bases, with 18 bases spanning the gap. The CDR3 is made up of 14 amino acids. CDR1 and CDR2 from the germline V gene are MDHEN and SYDVKM.

The gene calls are TRBV7-9 and TRBJ2-3, with 8 bases that match TRBD2. This CDR3 contains 15 residues. The V and J ends lost 4 bases and 5 bases, in that order; junction bases with no gene match: 8. In germline, CDR1 is SEHNR, CDR2 FQNEAQ (reference sequence). CDR3 in amino acids: CASSSTSGRGDTQYF. DNA for the CDR3: TGTGCCAGCAGCTCCACAAGCGGGAGAGGAGATACGCAGTATTTT. Combining the CDR3 with reference TRBV7-9 and TRBJ2-3 gives the whole variable domain DTGVSQNPRHKITKRGQNVTFRCDPISEHNRLYWYRQTLGQGPEFLTYFQNEAQLEKSRLLSDRFSAERPKGSFSTLEIQRTEQGDSAMYLCASSSTSGRGDTQYFGPGTRLTVL.

The chain employs TRBV6-5 and TRBJ1-2, with 8 bases matching TRBD1. The junction had 2 bases not matched to a gene; V was cut back by 2 bases and J by 3 bases. This CDR3 comprises 14 residues. Per germline, CDR1 MNHEY and CDR2 SVGAGI. The CDR3 spells CASSYRTGYYGYTF. CDR3 coding DNA: TGTGCCAGCAGTTACAGGACAGGGTACTATGGCTACACCTTC.

The chain is built from TRBV27 and TRBJ2-3; TRBD2 aligns across 12 bases. V shed 5 bases and J 7 bases; nucleotides not matched to a gene: 4. The CDR3 length is 14 residues. Looked up from germline, CDR1 is MNHEY and CDR2 is SMNVEV (reference sequence). The CDR3 loop reads CASSRTSGTYTQYF. CDR3 sequence (DNA): TGTGCCAGCAGTCGGACTAGCGGGACTTATACGCAGTATTTT.

The table lists this clone with a count of one. J is TRBJ1-2 and V is TRBV4-1, with D possibly TRBD1 on 6 matching bases. This CDR3 has 16 amino acids. In germline, CDR1 is MGHRA, CDR2 YSYEKL. V was cut by 0 bases and J by 5 bases, with 16 bases left in between. The CDR3 region is CASSQDRVRGVYGYTF. CDR3 bases: TGCGCCAGCAGCCAAGATAGGGTCAGGGGAGTGTATGGCTACACCTTC.

A few counts support this clone. The chain has TRBV27 and TRBJ2-7; possibly TRBD1 for D (5 bases). The CDR3 loop spans 14 amino acids. Trimming took 5 bases from V and 0 from J, leaving 11 bases between them. Per germline, CDR1 MNHEY and CDR2 SMNVEV (reference sequence). For the CDR3, the DNA is TGTGCCAGCAGTCCTAGACAGACCTCCTACGAGCAGTACTTC. Residues: CASSPRQTSYEQYF.

This chain uses TRBV5-1 with TRBJ2-1, with TRBD1 matching over 9 bases. Looked up from germline, CDR1 is SGHRS and CDR2 is YFSETQ. V shed 4 bases, J shed 4 bases, and the junction held 12 bases outside the gene matches. The CDR3 length is 17 residues. The CDR3 nucleotides read TGCGCCAGCAGCATAACGACTGGGACAGGGTTTTACAATGAGCAGTTCTTC. Encoded protein: CASSITTGTGFYNEQFF.

This clone has only one observation. V gene TRBV7-2 combines with J gene TRBJ2-3, with a possible D match to TRBD2 (6 bases). Per germline, CDR1 SGHTA and CDR2 FQGNSA. This CDR3 comprises 13 residues. Trimming left V 8 bases short and J 0 bases short, with 9 bases between. Here the CDR3 DNA reads TGTGCCAGCCCGAGCGGGAGCACAGATACGCAGTATTTT. Translated: CASPSGSTDTQYF.

The sample holds one count of this clone. V is TRBV6-6 and J is TRBJ2-3; 8 bases line up with TRBD1. Trimming cost V 9 bases and J 3 bases; bases outside gene matches: 11. Germline CDR1 and CDR2: MNHNY and SVGAGI (reference sequence). The CDR3 contains 15 residues. CDR3 sequence reads: CASCFQGARTDTQYF. The CDR3 region has the DNA TGTGCCAGTTGTTTCCAGGGGGCCCGAACAGATACGCAGTATTTT.

As to this clone: Additional DNA sequences in this sample encode the identical CDR3. The V call is TRBV18, the J call TRBJ2-3, with TRBD2 matching 9 bases. Germline V gene data show CDR1 as KGHSH and CDR2 as LQKENI. This CDR3 region has 14 residues. V was clipped by 6 bases and J by 4 bases; unmatched bases: 5. This CDR3 reads CASSPGLAPDTQYF. The CDR3 nucleotides are TGTGCCAGCTCGCCGGGACTAGCCCCAGATACGCAGTATTTT.

This chain uses TRBV11-2 with TRBJ2-3; D not resolved. Trimming left V 3 bases short and J 6 bases short, with 13 bases between. CDR3 size: 14 residues. From germline, CDR1 is SGHAT and CDR2 FQNNGV. This CDR3 reads CASSFRQVRDTQYF. Written as DNA, the CDR3 is TGTGCCAGCAGCTTCCGGCAGGTCAGGGATACGCAGTATTTT. The full variable domain, with the rest looked up from reference TRBV11-2 and TRBJ2-3, is EAGVAQSPRYKIIEKRQSVAFWCNPISGHATLYWYQQILGQGPKLLIQFQNNGVVDDSQLPKDRFSAERLKGVDSTLKIQPAKLEDSAVYLCASSFRQVRDTQYFGPGTRLTVL.

V and J are TRBV6-1 and TRBJ2-3, with D uncertain. V lost 6 bases and J 4 bases, leaving 14 bases between the germline ends. Germline lookup yields CDR1 MNHNS and CDR2 SASEGT. The CDR3 consists of 14 residues. The CDR3: CASRSAAGPDTQYF. The CDR3 DNA is TGTGCCAGCAGATCCGCCGCCGGCCCAGATACGCAGTATTTT.

The V and J genes are TRBV4-2 and TRBJ2-7; 7 bases agree with TRBD2. V gave up 0 bases and J gave up 7 bases; unmatched junction bases: 6. Per germline, CDR1 LGHNA and CDR2 YNFKEQ. This CDR3 is 14 amino acids long. The CDR3 DNA reads TGTGCCAGCAGCCAAGATTATCTAGCGGCAGAGCAGTACTTC. Protein sequence: CASSQDYLAAEQYF.

This chain links TRBV4-1 with TRBJ2-1, with D perhaps matching TRBD1 (5 bases). The ends were cut back, 0 bases at V and 15 bases at J, with 18 bases in the middle. Germline V CDR1 and CDR2: MGHRA, YSYEKL. The CDR3 has 14 residues. The CDR3 here is CASSQDLQGVSRFF. The CDR3 DNA follows: TGCGCCAGCAGCCAAGATTTGCAGGGCGTATCTCGGTTCTTC.

This clone was detected only once. This chain uses TRBV5-8 with TRBJ1-5; 11 bases match TRBD1. V trimming: 4 bases; J trimming: 6 bases; junction bases outside the gene matches: 6. The V gene's germline CDR1 is SGHTS and CDR2 YDEGEE. The CDR3 is 15 amino acids. The CDR3 is CASSKGDRGTQPQHF. The DNA for the CDR3 is TGTGCCAGCAGCAAAGGGGACAGGGGGACTCAGCCCCAGCATTTT.

The V and J genes are TRBV11-2 and TRBJ2-2, with 9 positions matching TRBD2. CDR3 size: 16 residues. Trimming took 4 bases from V and 4 from J; bases not matched to a gene: 7. CDR1 and CDR2 from the germline V gene are SGHAT and FQNNGV. The CDR3 nucleotides read TGTGCCAGCAGCTCACGGACTAGCGCGGGCACCGGGGAGCTGTTTTTT. Protein: CASSSRTSAGTGELFF. Full variable domain (outside the CDR3, taken from reference TRBV11-2 and TRBJ2-2): EAGVAQSPRYKIIEKRQSVAFWCNPISGHATLYWYQQILGQGPKLLIQFQNNGVVDDSQLPKDRFSAERLKGVDSTLKIQPAKLEDSAVYLCASSSRTSAGTGELFFGEGSRLTVL.

This clone came up many times. The V and J genes are TRBV27 and TRBJ2-1; the match to TRBD2 covers 16 bases. The CDR3 length is 18 residues. CDR1 and CDR2 from the germline V gene are MNHEY and SMNVEV (reference sequence). The V segment lost 3 bases and the J segment 5 bases; nucleotides outside the gene matches: 7. In DNA, the CDR3 is TGTGCCAGCAGTTTCGGGGGACTAGCGGGAGGGTCCAACAATGAGCAGTTCTTC. It codes for CASSFGGLAGGSNNEQFF.

V usage is TRBV18 and J usage is TRBJ2-7; 10 bases fit TRBD2. The CDR3 has 15 residues. Germline V gene data show CDR1 as KGHSH and CDR2 as LQKENI. After removal of 3 bases from V and 7 bases from J, the junction contained 9 bases not matched to a gene. The CDR3 DNA reads TGTGCCAGCTCACCGGTTAGCGGGAGGCTTAAAGAGCAGTACTTC. Residues: CASSPVSGRLKEQYF. The full variable domain, with the rest looked up from reference TRBV18 and TRBJ2-7, is NAGVMQNPRHLVRRRGQEARLRCSPMKGHSHVYWYRQLPEEGLKFMVYLQKENIIDESGMPKERFSAEFPKEGPSILRIQQVVRGDSAAYFCASSPVSGRLKEQYFGPGTRLTVT.